Listed here are 2 T cell receptor beta chains from one sample, sequenced in a study of blood T cell repertoires in COVID-19. Sequencing used immunoSEQ multiplex PCR; TCRdb keeps in-frame clones, though not all of them. This table holds under 300,000 clones, approximately 88% found once. Sequences were obtained from peripheral blood. The receptor set was obtained from a man between 50 and 59 years old with acute or convalescent COVID-19.

The chain carries TRBV10-3 and TRBJ2-3, with TRBD1 identical over 7 bases. V trimming: 4 bases; J trimming: 0 bases; junction bases outside the gene matches: 4. CDR3 length: 15 residues. Germline V CDR1 and CDR2: ENHRY, SYGVKD. The CDR3 DNA sequence: TGTGCCATCAGTGGGGGACAGACTAGCACAGATACGCAGTATTTT. Translated: CAISGGQTSTDTQYF.

The rearrangement links TRBV4-2 to TRBJ2-5; 12 bases match TRBD2. The CDR3 covers 13 residues. Germline V gives CDR1 LGHNA, CDR2 YNFKEQ. J lost 10 bases, V lost 3 bases, and 3 bases had no gene match. The CDR3 region is CASSHRLAGDQYF. The CDR3 nucleotides are TGTGCCAGCAGCCACCGACTAGCGGGGGACCAGTACTTC.